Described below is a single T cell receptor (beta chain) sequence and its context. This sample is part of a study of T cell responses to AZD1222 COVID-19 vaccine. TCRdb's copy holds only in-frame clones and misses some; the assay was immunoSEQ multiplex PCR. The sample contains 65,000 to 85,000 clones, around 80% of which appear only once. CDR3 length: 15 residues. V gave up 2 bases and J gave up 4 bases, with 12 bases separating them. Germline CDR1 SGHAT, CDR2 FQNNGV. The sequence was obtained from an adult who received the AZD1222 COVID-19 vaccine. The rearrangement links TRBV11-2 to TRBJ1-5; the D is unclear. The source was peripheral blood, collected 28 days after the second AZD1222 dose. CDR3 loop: CASSLLGLGNQPQHF. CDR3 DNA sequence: TGTGCCAGCAGCTTACTGGGCTTGGGGAATCAGCCCCAGCATTTT.